This record looks at one T cell receptor beta chain sequence and its context. This entry comes from a study of blood T cell repertoires in COVID-19. Study-wide context: Sample material is recorded as cDNA or gDNA derived from T cells, B-cell-depleted T cells, or PBMCs.

Original processing methods: Estimation of nucleated cell counts relied on the amplification of reference gene primers. Clones were read by immunoSEQ multiplex PCR, and TCRdb kept only the in-frame ones, dropping some. V, J and clone size derive from that table, while D and trimming were established from the DNA sequence. The sample has 60,000 to 80,000 clones; approximately 85% are singletons. The CDR3 sequence is 12 residues long. The germline CDR1 and CDR2 sequences are SNHLY and FYNNEI. Losses at the gene ends were 6 bases for V and 12 bases for J; bases not matched to a gene: 6. The source is a man aged 50 to 59 with acute or convalescent COVID-19. The sample consisted of peripheral blood. V gene TRBV2 combines with J gene TRBJ2-7, with TRBD2 identical over 12 bases. CDR3 nucleotides: TGTGCCAGCAGCGGTCTACTAGCGGGGGGGTACTTC. Protein product: CASSGLLAGGYF.